This T cell receptor beta chain derives from a study of HIV-infected patients and healthy controls. A few counts support this clonotype. Trimming stripped 1 base from V and 7 bases from J, with 19 bases between. The V gene's germline CDR1 is SEHNR and CDR2 FQNEAQ (reference sequence). This CDR3 is built from 16 residues. From the 5' RACE reads, TCRdb called clonotypes with MiXCR, one entry per CDR3 protein. The table has approximately 64,000 distinct CDR3 sequences, approximately 21% seen once. The sequence came from a human donor in good health. The sequenced sample was CD4+ T cells from blood. The chain combines TRBV7-9 with TRBJ1-2, with D hard to call. The CDR3 region has the DNA TGTGCCAGCAGCTTAGGCCGTCGGAAAGACGATGGTGGCTACACCTTC. Amino acid sequence: CASSLGRRKDDGGYTF.